This is a list of T cell receptor beta chains from one sample in a study of shared clonotypes between healthy human individuals. The protocol was immunoSEQ multiplex PCR, while the TCRdb copy is restricted to in-frame clones and leaves out a portion. Found here are under 700,000 clones, around 96% of them singletons; the top ten hold over 0.1%. Sequencing was carried out using naive CD8+ T cells sorted from blood. These receptors were taken from a woman in her twenties or thirties in good health. CDR3s include the opening cysteine and the closing phenylalanine or tryptophan. D genes are given only for firm matches. Clone size is stated in some rows and not others, as once, few, many or a class when expanded.

CDR3 protein: CASSVRTGGTEAFF
CDR3 DNA: TGTGCCAGTAGTGTTCGGACAGGGGGCACTGAAGCTTTCTTT
V gene: TRBV19
CDR3 length: 14
clone size: NA
J gene: TRBJ1-1
D gene: TRBD1

CDR3 protein: CAHTSGLFDEQFF
CDR3 DNA: TGTGCCCACACCAGCGGATTGTTCGATGAGCAGTTCTTC
V gene: TRBV5-8
CDR3 length: 13
clone size: NA
J gene: TRBJ2-1
D gene: NA

CDR3 protein: CASSLSGSSYEQYF
CDR3 DNA: TGTGCCAGCAGCCTTTCTGGGAGCTCCTACGAGCAGTACTTC
V gene: TRBV7-3
CDR3 length: 14
clone size: NA
J gene: TRBJ2-7
D gene: NA

CDR3 protein: CASSTSGPGNEQFF
CDR3 DNA: TGTGCCAGTAGTACTAGCGGTCCCGGCAATGAGCAGTTCTTC
V gene: TRBV19
CDR3 length: 14
clone size: NA
J gene: TRBJ2-1
D gene: TRBD2

CDR3 protein: CASSLSAGSGANVLTF
CDR3 DNA: TGTGCCAGCAGTTTATCCGCAGGGTCTGGGGCCAACGTCCTGACTTTC
V gene: TRBV27
CDR3 length: 16
clone size: NA
J gene: TRBJ2-6
D gene: NA

CDR3 protein: CARLDRGTTEAFF
CDR3 DNA: TGTGCCAGGCTCGACAGGGGGACCACTGAAGCTTTCTTT
V gene: TRBV27
CDR3 length: 13
clone size: NA
J gene: TRBJ1-1
D gene: TRBD1

CDR3 protein: CASSKSWGTEAFF
CDR3 DNA: TGTGCCAGCAGTAAGTCGTGGGGCACTGAAGCTTTCTTT
V gene: TRBV27
CDR3 length: 13
clone size: NA
J gene: TRBJ1-1
D gene: NA

CDR3 protein: CATPEAVSNQPQHF
CDR3 DNA: TGTGCCACCCCCGAGGCGGTAAGCAATCAGCCCCAGCATTTT
V gene: TRBV6-4
CDR3 length: 14
clone size: NA
J gene: TRBJ1-5
D gene: NA

CDR3 protein: CASGRGSSGYTEAFF
CDR3 DNA: TGTGCCAGCGGGAGGGGGAGCAGCGGTTACACTGAAGCTTTCTTT
V gene: TRBV9
CDR3 length: 15
clone size: NA
J gene: TRBJ1-1
D gene: NA

CDR3 protein: CASSLAVTGSYEQYF
CDR3 DNA: TGTGCCAGCAGCTTAGCGGTGACAGGCTCCTACGAGCAGTACTTC
V gene: TRBV7-8
CDR3 length: 15
clone size: NA
J gene: TRBJ2-7
D gene: NA

CDR3 protein: CASSIIAVGGAENTIYF
CDR3 DNA: TGTGCCAGCAGTATAATCGCGGTTGGGGGCGCGGAAAACACCATATATTTT
V gene: TRBV2
CDR3 length: 17
clone size: NA
J gene: TRBJ1-3
D gene: NA

CDR3 protein: CASSLSRAGWRIYEQYF
CDR3 DNA: TGTGCCAGCAGTTTATCTCGGGCGGGCTGGCGGATCTACGAGCAGTACTTC
V gene: TRBV28
CDR3 length: 17
clone size: NA
J gene: TRBJ2-7
D gene: NA

CDR3 protein: CASSSPGGSSYNEQFF
CDR3 DNA: TGTGCCAGCAGTAGCCCGGGGGGAAGCTCCTACAATGAGCAGTTCTTC
V gene: TRBV2
CDR3 length: 16
clone size: NA
J gene: TRBJ2-1
D gene: TRBD2

CDR3 protein: CASSYSDASGNYEQYF
CDR3 DNA: TGTGCCAGCAGTTACTCGGACGCTAGCGGGAATTACGAGCAGTACTTC
V gene: TRBV6-5
CDR3 length: 16
clone size: once
J gene: TRBJ2-7
D gene: TRBD2

CDR3 protein: CASAQSGSSTDTQYF
CDR3 DNA: TGCGCCAGCGCACAGAGCGGCTCTAGCACAGATACGCAGTATTTT
V gene: TRBV5-1
CDR3 length: 15
clone size: NA
J gene: TRBJ2-3
D gene: NA

CDR3 protein: CASSYSDIYEQYF
CDR3 DNA: TGTGCCAGCAGTTACTCAGATATCTACGAGCAGTACTTC
V gene: TRBV6-5
CDR3 length: 13
clone size: NA
J gene: TRBJ2-7
D gene: NA

CDR3 protein: CASSLGASGSVIRYNEQFF
CDR3 DNA: TGTGCCAGCAGCTTAGGGGCTAGCGGGAGTGTTATCCGATACAATGAGCAGTTCTTC
V gene: TRBV7-8
CDR3 length: 19
clone size: NA
J gene: TRBJ2-1
D gene: TRBD2

CDR3 protein: CASRLLDWPGGELFF
CDR3 DNA: TGTGCCAGCAGGCTACTGGACTGGCCGGGCGGGGAGCTGTTTTTT
V gene: TRBV7-2
CDR3 length: 15
clone size: once
J gene: TRBJ2-2
D gene: NA

CDR3 protein: CASTATGKSGELFF
CDR3 DNA: TGTGCCAGCACCGCGACAGGGAAGTCCGGGGAGCTGTTTTTT
V gene: TRBV28
CDR3 length: 14
clone size: NA
J gene: TRBJ2-2
D gene: TRBD1

CDR3 protein: CASSPEGSSNQPQHF
CDR3 DNA: TGTGCCAGCAGCCCCGAGGGGTCCAGCAATCAGCCCCAGCATTTT
V gene: TRBV7-9
CDR3 length: 15
clone size: NA
J gene: TRBJ1-5
D gene: NA

CDR3 protein: CASSDVGTGVSNEQFF
CDR3 DNA: TGTGCCAGCAGCGACGTGGGGACAGGGGTCAGCAATGAGCAGTTCTTC
V gene: TRBV7-8
CDR3 length: 16
clone size: NA
J gene: TRBJ2-1
D gene: TRBD1

CDR3 protein: CASSVGGDYGYTF
CDR3 DNA: TGTGCCAGCAGCGTAGGAGGGGACTATGGCTACACCTTC
V gene: TRBV9
CDR3 length: 13
clone size: few
J gene: TRBJ1-2
D gene: NA

CDR3 protein: CAIVVAEFVNTEAFF
CDR3 DNA: TGTGCCATCGTCGTGGCAGAGTTCGTGAACACTGAAGCTTTCTTT
V gene: TRBV7-9
CDR3 length: 15
clone size: NA
J gene: TRBJ1-1
D gene: NA

CDR3 protein: CASSPTSGEKLFF
CDR3 DNA: TGTGCCAGCAGTCCCACTTCGGGTGAAAAACTGTTTTTT
V gene: TRBV5-4
CDR3 length: 13
clone size: NA
J gene: TRBJ1-4
D gene: NA

CDR3 protein: CASSLKSSGSNTGELFF
CDR3 DNA: TGTGCCAGCAGCTTAAAGTCCAGCGGGAGTAACACCGGGGAGCTGTTTTTT
V gene: TRBV7-8
CDR3 length: 17
clone size: NA
J gene: TRBJ2-2
D gene: TRBD2